The rows below give T cell receptor beta chains drawn from one sample of a study of blood T cell repertoires in COVID-19. TCRdb's table, derived via immunoSEQ multiplex PCR, lists solely in-frame clones and lacks some. The table records 95,000 to 100,000 clones, around 87% of them present only once. Sequenced material: peripheral blood. The receptors stem from a woman under 40 with acute or convalescent COVID-19. Both conserved end residues are part of each CDR3. D genes are given only for firm matches. Clone size is shown for a subset of rows, as once, few, many or a class of expanded clone.

CDR3 protein: CASSRGPEVEPQHF
CDR3 DNA: TGTGCCAGTTCCAGGGGCCCCGAAGTTGAGCCCCAGCATTTT
J gene: TRBJ1-5
clone size: .
D gene: .
V gene: TRBV6-5

CDR3 protein: CASSPGIGQPQHF
CDR3 DNA: TGTGCCAGTAGTCCGGGGATAGGTCAGCCCCAGCATTTT
J gene: TRBJ1-5
clone size: .
D gene: .
V gene: TRBV19

CDR3 protein: CASSPMGQGNYEQYF
CDR3 DNA: TGTGCCAGCAGCCCCATGGGACAGGGGAACTACGAGCAGTACTTC
J gene: TRBJ2-7
clone size: .
D gene: TRBD1
V gene: TRBV5-5

CDR3 protein: CASSAQGQGRLGYTF
CDR3 DNA: TGCGCCAGCAGTGCTCAGGGACAGGGGAGGTTGGGCTACACCTTC
J gene: TRBJ1-2
clone size: .
D gene: TRBD1
V gene: TRBV10-2

CDR3 protein: CASSIDREAFF
CDR3 DNA: TGTGCCAGCTCAATAGACAGAGAAGCTTTCTTT
J gene: TRBJ1-1
clone size: .
D gene: .
V gene: TRBV18

CDR3 protein: CASSGRSVNYNSPLHF
CDR3 DNA: TGTGCCAGCAGTGGGAGGTCCGTTAACTATAATTCACCCCTCCACTTT
J gene: TRBJ1-6
clone size: once
D gene: .
V gene: TRBV2

CDR3 protein: CATSSRVSGYTF
CDR3 DNA: TGTGCCACCTCGAGCAGGGTATCTGGCTACACCTTC
J gene: TRBJ1-2
clone size: .
D gene: .
V gene: TRBV28

CDR3 protein: CAIGRTENTGELFF
CDR3 DNA: TGTGCCATCGGGCGGACAGAGAACACCGGGGAGCTGTTTTTT
J gene: TRBJ2-2
clone size: .
D gene: .
V gene: TRBV10-3

CDR3 protein: CASSLDRPSTDTQYF
CDR3 DNA: TGCGCCAGCAGCTTGGACAGGCCTAGCACAGATACGCAGTATTTT
J gene: TRBJ2-3
clone size: .
D gene: .
V gene: TRBV5-1

CDR3 protein: CASSLGGEDSTNEKLFF
CDR3 DNA: TGTGCCAGCAGTTTGGGGGGTGAGGATTCAACTAATGAAAAACTGTTTTTT
J gene: TRBJ1-4
clone size: .
D gene: .
V gene: TRBV28

CDR3 protein: CASSTGNNQPQHF
CDR3 DNA: TGTGCCTCGTCGACAGGCAACAATCAGCCCCAGCATTTT
J gene: TRBJ1-5
clone size: .
D gene: .
V gene: TRBV30

CDR3 protein: CASRRTGLGYTF
CDR3 DNA: TGTGCCAGCAGGCGGACAGGGTTAGGCTACACCTTC
J gene: TRBJ1-2
clone size: .
D gene: TRBD1
V gene: TRBV28

CDR3 protein: CASSLGTERVTFF
CDR3 DNA: TGTGCCAGCAGCCTAGGGACAGAGCGAGTGACTTTCTTT
J gene: TRBJ1-1
clone size: .
D gene: TRBD1
V gene: TRBV12-3/TRBV12-4

CDR3 protein: CASSTWEGSYGGYTF
CDR3 DNA: TGTGCCAGCAGTACCTGGGAGGGGAGCTACGGTGGCTACACCTTC
J gene: TRBJ1-2
clone size: once
D gene: .
V gene: TRBV28

CDR3 protein: CASSESSGTEQFF
CDR3 DNA: TGCGCCAGCAGTGAGTCCTCCGGGACAGAGCAGTTCTTC
J gene: TRBJ2-1
clone size: medium-sized
D gene: .
V gene: TRBV10-2

CDR3 protein: CASSAEQKLFF
CDR3 DNA: TGTGCCAGCAGTGCCGAGCAAAAACTGTTTTTT
J gene: TRBJ1-4
clone size: .
D gene: .
V gene: TRBV28